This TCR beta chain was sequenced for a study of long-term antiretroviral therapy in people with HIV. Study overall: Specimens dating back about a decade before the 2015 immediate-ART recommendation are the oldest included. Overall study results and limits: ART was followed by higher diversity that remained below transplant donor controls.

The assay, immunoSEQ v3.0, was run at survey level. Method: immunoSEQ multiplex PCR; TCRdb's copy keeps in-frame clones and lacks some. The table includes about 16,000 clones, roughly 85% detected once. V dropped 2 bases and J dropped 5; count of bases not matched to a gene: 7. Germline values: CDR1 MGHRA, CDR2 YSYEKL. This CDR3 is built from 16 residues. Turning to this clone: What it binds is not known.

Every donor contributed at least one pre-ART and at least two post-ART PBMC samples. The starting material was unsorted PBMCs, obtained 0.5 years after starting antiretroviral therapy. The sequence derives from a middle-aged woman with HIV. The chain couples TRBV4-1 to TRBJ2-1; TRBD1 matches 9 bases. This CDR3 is CASSQSRDRENNEQFF. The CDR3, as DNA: TGCGCCAGCAGCCAATCCCGGGACAGGGAAAACAATGAGCAGTTCTTC.